This TCR beta chain is drawn from a study of shared clonotypes between healthy human individuals. Germline lookup yields CDR1 GTSNPN and CDR2 SVGIG (reference sequence). The length of the CDR3 is 15 residues. The V and J ends lost 0 bases and 0 bases respectively, with 9 bases between them. This table comes from immunoSEQ multiplex PCR, and its TCRdb copy is limited to in-frame clones, with some not included. Here the sample spans 400,000 to 600,000 clones, roughly 77% being singletons. The sequence derives from a middle-aged woman in good health. Some clones in this sample may be carry-over from other donors' samples. Sequenced sample: PBMCs. The genes are TRBV30 and TRBJ1-3; D remains ambiguous. CDR3 residues: CAWSVGQISGNTIYF. CDR3 sequence (DNA): TGTGCCTGGAGTGTAGGCCAAATCTCTGGAAACACCATATATTTT.